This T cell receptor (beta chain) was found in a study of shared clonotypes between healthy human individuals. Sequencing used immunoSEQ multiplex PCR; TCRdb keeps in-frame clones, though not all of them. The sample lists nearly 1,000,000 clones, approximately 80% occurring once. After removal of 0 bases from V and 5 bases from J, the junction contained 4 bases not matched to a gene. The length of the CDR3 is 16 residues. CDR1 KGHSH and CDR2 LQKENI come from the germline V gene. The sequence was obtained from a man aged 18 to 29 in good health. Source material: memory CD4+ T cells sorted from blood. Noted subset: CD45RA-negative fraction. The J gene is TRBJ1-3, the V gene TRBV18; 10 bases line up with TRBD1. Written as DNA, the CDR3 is TGTGCCAGCTCACCACCCCTGACAGGGGGCCGAAACACCATATATTTT. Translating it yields CASSPPLTGGRNTIYF.